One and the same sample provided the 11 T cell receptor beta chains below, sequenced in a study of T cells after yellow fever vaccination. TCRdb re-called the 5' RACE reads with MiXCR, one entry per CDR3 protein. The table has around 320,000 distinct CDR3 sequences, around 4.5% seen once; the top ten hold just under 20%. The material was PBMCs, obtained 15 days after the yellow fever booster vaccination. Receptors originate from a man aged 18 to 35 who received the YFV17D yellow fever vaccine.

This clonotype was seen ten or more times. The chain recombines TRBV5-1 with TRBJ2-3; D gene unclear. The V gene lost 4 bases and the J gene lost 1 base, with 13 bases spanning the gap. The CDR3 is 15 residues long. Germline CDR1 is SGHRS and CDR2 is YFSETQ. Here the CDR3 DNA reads TGCGCCAGCAGCCTGAGACCCGACCGCACAGATACGCAGTATTTT. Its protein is CASSLRPDRTDTQYF. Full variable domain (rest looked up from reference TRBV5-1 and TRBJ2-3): KAGVTQTPRYLIKTRGQQVTLSCSPISGHRSVSWYQQTPGQGLQFLFEYFSETQRNKGNFPGRFSGRQFSNSRSEMNVSTLELGDSALYLCASSLRPDRTDTQYFGPGTRLTVL.

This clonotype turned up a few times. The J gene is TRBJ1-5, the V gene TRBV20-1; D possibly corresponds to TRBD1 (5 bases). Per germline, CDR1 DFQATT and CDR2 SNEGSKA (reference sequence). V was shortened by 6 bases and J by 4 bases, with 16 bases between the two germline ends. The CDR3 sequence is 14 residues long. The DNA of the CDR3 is TGCAGTGCCCCTGCCCAGGGCGGGAATCAGCCCCAGCATTTT. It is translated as CSAPAQGGNQPQHF.

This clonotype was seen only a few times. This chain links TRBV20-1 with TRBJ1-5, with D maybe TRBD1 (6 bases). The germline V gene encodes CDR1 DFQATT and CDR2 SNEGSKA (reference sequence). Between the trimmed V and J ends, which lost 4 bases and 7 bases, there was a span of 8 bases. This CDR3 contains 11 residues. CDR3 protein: CSAKTGQPQHF. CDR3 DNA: TGCAGTGCTAAAACAGGGCAGCCCCAGCATTTT.

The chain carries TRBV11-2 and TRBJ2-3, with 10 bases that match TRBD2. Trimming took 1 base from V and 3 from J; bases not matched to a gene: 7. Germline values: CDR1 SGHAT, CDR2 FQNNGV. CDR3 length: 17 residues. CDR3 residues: CASSLGASGGLTDTQYF. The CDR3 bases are TGTGCCAGCAGCTTAGGAGCTAGCGGGGGCCTGACAGATACGCAGTATTTT.

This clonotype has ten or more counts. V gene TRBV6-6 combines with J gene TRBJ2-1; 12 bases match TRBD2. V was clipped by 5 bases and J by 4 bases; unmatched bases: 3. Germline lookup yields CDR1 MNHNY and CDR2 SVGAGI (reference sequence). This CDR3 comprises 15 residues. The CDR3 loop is CASSPSGGEYNEQFF. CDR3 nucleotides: TGTGCCAGCAGTCCTAGCGGGGGGGAATACAATGAGCAGTTCTTC.

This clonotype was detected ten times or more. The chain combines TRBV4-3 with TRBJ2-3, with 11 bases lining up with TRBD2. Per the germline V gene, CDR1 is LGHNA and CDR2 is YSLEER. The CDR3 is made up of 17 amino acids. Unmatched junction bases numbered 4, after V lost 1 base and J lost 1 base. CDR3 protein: CASSQGGTSGGTDTQYF. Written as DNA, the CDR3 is TGCGCCAGCAGCCAAGGCGGGACTAGCGGAGGCACAGATACGCAGTATTTT.

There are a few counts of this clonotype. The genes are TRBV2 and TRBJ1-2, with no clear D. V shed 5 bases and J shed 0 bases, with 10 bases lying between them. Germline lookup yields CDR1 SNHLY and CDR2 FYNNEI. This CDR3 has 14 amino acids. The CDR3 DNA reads TGTGCCAGCAGTCCTCCGTCAGCTAACTATGGCTACACCTTC. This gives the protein CASSPPSANYGYTF.

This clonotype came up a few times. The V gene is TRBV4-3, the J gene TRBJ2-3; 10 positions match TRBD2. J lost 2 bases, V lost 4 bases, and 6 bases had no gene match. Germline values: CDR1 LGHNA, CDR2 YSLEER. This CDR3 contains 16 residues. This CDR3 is CASSPGLARATDTQYF. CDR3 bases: TGCGCCAGCAGCCCGGGACTAGCGAGAGCCACAGATACGCAGTATTTT.

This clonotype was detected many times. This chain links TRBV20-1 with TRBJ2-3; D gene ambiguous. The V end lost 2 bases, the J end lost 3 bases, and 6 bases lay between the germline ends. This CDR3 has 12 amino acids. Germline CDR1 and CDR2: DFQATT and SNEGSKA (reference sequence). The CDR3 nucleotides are TGCAGTGCTAGAAAGGGAACAGATACGCAGTATTTT. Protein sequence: CSARKGTDTQYF.

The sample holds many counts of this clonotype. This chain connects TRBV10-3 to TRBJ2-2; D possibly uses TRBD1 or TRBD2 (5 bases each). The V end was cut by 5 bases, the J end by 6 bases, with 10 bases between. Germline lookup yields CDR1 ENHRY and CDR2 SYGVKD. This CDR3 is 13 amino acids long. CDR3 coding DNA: TGTGCCATCAGTCAGGGAGCGGCCGGGGAGCTGTTTTTT. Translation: CAISQGAAGELFF.

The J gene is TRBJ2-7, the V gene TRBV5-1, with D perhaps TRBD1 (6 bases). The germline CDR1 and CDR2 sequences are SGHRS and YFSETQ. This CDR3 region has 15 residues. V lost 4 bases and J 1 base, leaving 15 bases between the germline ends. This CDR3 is CASSPPERGSYEQYF. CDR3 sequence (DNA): TGCGCCAGCAGCCCGCCGGAGAGGGGGTCCTACGAGCAGTACTTC.